The rows below give T cell receptor beta chains drawn from one sample of a study of shared clonotypes between healthy human individuals. Clones were read by immunoSEQ multiplex PCR, and TCRdb kept only the in-frame ones, dropping some. The sample records about 2,100,000 clones, 85% to 95% being singletons. Sequencing was performed on naive CD8+ T cells from PBMCs. The receptors come from a man aged 18 to 29 in good health. Some clones in this sample may be carry-over from other donors' samples. The CDR3 runs from the conserved cysteine through the conserved F or W. D genes are given only for firm matches. Only some rows state a clone size, as once, few, many or a class for expanded clones.

>TRBJ2-7|TRBV4-1|-|-
TGCGCCAGCAGCCCGACCCAGGGAGTGGGTAACGAGCAGTACTTC
CASSPTQGVGNEQYF
>TRBJ1-3|TRBV10-1|-|-
TGCGCCAGCGACCCCTACAGGTTCTGGAGCTCTGGAAACACCATATATTTT
CASDPYRFWSSGNTIYF
>TRBJ2-7|TRBV20-1|-|-
TGCAGTGCTAGAGCCTACGAGCAGTACTTC
CSARAYEQYF
>TRBJ2-3|TRBV11-2|-|-
TGTGCCAGCAGCGGCAGCAGGGTAGATACGCAGTATTTT
CASSGSRVDTQYF
>TRBJ1-3|TRBV30|-|-
TGTGCCATAAAAACGGCCTCTGGAAACACCATATATTTT
CAIKTASGNTIYF
>TRBJ1-1|TRBV27|-|-
TGTGCCAGCAGTTTATGGACGAGGGGAACTGAAGCTTTCTTT
CASSLWTRGTEAFF
>TRBJ1-5|TRBV4-3|-|-
TGCGCCAGCAGCCAAGAGAGGGACGGGCCCCAGCCCCAGCATTTT
CASSQERDGPQPQHF
>TRBJ2-7|TRBV10-1|-|TRBD1
TGCGCCAGCAGTTCGGGACAGAGTCCCTACGAGCAGTACTTC
CASSSGQSPYEQYF
>TRBJ2-7|TRBV9|once|-
TGTGCCAGCAGCCCTCCCAACGGCGAGCAGTACTTC
CASSPPNGEQYF
>TRBJ2-7|TRBV11-2|-|TRBD2
TGTGCCAGCAGCTTAGGTGTCCAGCGGGAGTCAGGCGAGCAGTACTTC
CASSLGVQRESGEQYF